Sequencing of this TCR beta chain was carried out in a study of T cells expressing NK-cell markers. CDR3 size: 14 residues. Germline assignment: CDR1 LGHDT and CDR2 YNNKEL (reference sequence). TCRdb reprocessed the 5' RACE reads and keeps a single row for each CDR3 protein, giving no DNA. The ten top clones account for 59%, within a sample of fewer than 16,000 distinct CDR3 sequences. The sample was blood T cells: a sorted CD56 or NKG2C T cell subset, CD4+ or CD8+ T cells, or bulk PBMC T cells (not recorded which). The V gene is TRBV3-1, the J gene TRBJ2-1; TCRdb proposes TRBD1, but this gene call is untestable without DNA. The receptor's source is a man aged 18 to 70 in good health. Here the CDR3 reads CASSSRTGVDEQFF.